These 12 T cell receptor beta chains originate from one sample sequenced in a study of identifying expanded T cells in peripheral blood (dated by TCRdb to about 2019). Library generation was performed with the immunoSEQ multiplex PCR assay. This is the immuneACCESS table as TCRdb keeps it, with only in-frame sequences that have V and J called. A part of the clones is gone; compared with another copy, unresolved V genes explain less than half, and the rest is unexplained. In this sample the table shows 75,000 to 100,000 clones, approximately 90% of which occur a single time. The ten most abundant clones make up about 3% of the sample. The sequenced material came from blood. The receptor set was obtained from a person aged 18 to 70 in good health.

This clone was detected once. The rearrangement joins TRBV4-2 to TRBJ1-2; maybe TRBD1 (5 bases). Germline CDR1 LGHNA, CDR2 YNFKEQ. Trimming took off 4 bases at V and 4 bases at J, with 13 bases between the two ends. The CDR3 runs to 14 residues. CDR3 in amino acids: CASSRRDRAYGYTF. CDR3 sequence (DNA): TGTGCCAGCAGCCGGAGAGACAGAGCCTATGGCTACACCTTC.

The chain has TRBV6-1 and TRBJ2-3; no clear D. This CDR3 has 15 amino acids. Germline CDR1 is MNHNS and CDR2 is SASEGT. V was cut by 2 bases and J by 4 bases, with 13 bases left in between. CDR3 residues: CASSERVVWADTQYF. The CDR3 DNA reads as TGTGCCAGCAGTGAACGTGTCGTCTGGGCAGATACGCAGTATTTT.

The V call is TRBV29-1, the J call TRBJ1-1; TRBD1 might be the D (5 bases). Germline values: CDR1 SQVTM, CDR2 ANQGSEA. The ends were cut back, 3 bases at V and 7 bases at J, with 15 bases in the middle. The CDR3 loop spans 13 amino acids. CDR3 sequence reads: CSVEKGGGNEAFF. In DNA form, the CDR3 reads TGCAGCGTTGAGAAGGGTGGGGGAAATGAAGCTTTCTTT.

This chain's CDR3 is CSVVRGMNTEAFF. The CDR3 nucleotides are TGCAGCGTTGTTCGGGGTATGAACACTGAAGCTTTCTTT. This chain joins TRBV29-1 and TRBJ1-1; D is unclear. Per the germline V gene, CDR1 is SQVTM and CDR2 is ANQGSEA. Trimming stripped 4 bases from V and 0 bases from J, with 9 bases between. CDR3 size: 13 residues.

V usage is TRBV18 and J usage is TRBJ1-2; D gene unclear. The CDR3 loop spans 16 amino acids. V lost 3 bases and J lost 4, with 18 bases in between. CDR1 is KGHSH, CDR2 LQKENI, per germline. In nucleotides, the CDR3 is TGTGCCAGCTCACCCCTTGCCCCCGGAAACGCCTATGGCTACACCTTC. It yields the protein CASSPLAPGNAYGYTF.

The V call is TRBV7-2, the J call TRBJ2-5; 8 bases align to TRBD2. The germline gives CDR1 SGHTA, CDR2 FQGNSA. The CDR3 covers 15 residues. J was trimmed by 2 bases and V by 2 bases; bases with no gene match: 4. CDR3 DNA sequence: TGTGCCAGCAGCTTATCCGGACTAGCACAAGAGACCCAGTACTTC. This sequence encodes CASSLSGLAQETQYF.

The J gene is TRBJ2-1, the V gene TRBV5-6; maybe TRBD2 (6 bases). Germline V gives CDR1 SGHDT, CDR2 YYEEEE. The CDR3 extends over 15 amino acids. The V gene lost 2 bases and the J gene lost 5 bases, with 14 bases spanning the gap. The CDR3 region is CASSFGGDGDNEQFF. DNA of the CDR3: TGTGCCAGCAGCTTCGGAGGGGATGGTGACAATGAGCAGTTCTTC.

The sample holds a few counts of this clone. The V call is TRBV5-1, the J call TRBJ2-3; 9 positions agree with TRBD1. The V gene's germline CDR1 is SGHRS and CDR2 YFSETQ. V lost 3 bases to trimming and J lost 4 bases; unmatched junction nucleotides: 6. The CDR3 loop spans 15 amino acids. The CDR3 nucleotides read TGCGCCAGCAGCTCCGGGACAGGGATCGCAGATACGCAGTATTTT. Its protein product is CASSSGTGIADTQYF.

The gene calls are TRBV5-6 and TRBJ1-2; 7 nucleotides agree with TRBD1. The ends lost 4 bases at V and 4 bases at J; junction bases unmatched: 7. This CDR3 has 14 amino acids. Germline V gene data show CDR1 as SGHDT and CDR2 as YYEEEE. The CDR3 protein is CASSQGGSIYGYTF. As DNA, the CDR3 is TGTGCCAGCAGCCAAGGGGGCTCTATCTATGGCTACACCTTC. The full variable domain, rest sourced from reference TRBV5-6 and TRBJ1-2, is DAGVTQSPTHLIKTRGQQVTLRCSPKSGHDTVSWYQQALGQGPQFIFQYYEEEERQRGNFPDRFSGHQFPNYSSELNVNALLLGDSALYLCASSQGGSIYGYTFGSGTRLTVV.

The chain links TRBV18 to TRBJ2-7; no clear D. Germline values: CDR1 KGHSH, CDR2 LQKENI. The germline V and J ends were trimmed by 4 bases and 0 bases, with 7 bases remaining between them. This CDR3 has 13 amino acids. CDR3 residues: CASSRAGSYEQYF. CDR3 nucleotides: TGTGCCAGCTCACGGGCAGGCTCCTACGAGCAGTACTTC.

There are a few counts of this clone. V gene TRBV2 combines with J gene TRBJ2-7; 8 bases map to TRBD1. The CDR3 loop spans 15 amino acids. The germline V gene has CDR1 SNHLY and CDR2 FYNNEI. V gave up 1 base and J gave up 3 bases; unmatched junction bases: 5. The chain's CDR3 is CASSEGQGAYYEQYF. The CDR3 DNA is TGTGCCAGCAGTGAAGGGCAGGGGGCCTACTACGAGCAGTACTTC.

V and J are TRBV6-1 and TRBJ1-1, with unresolved D. Germline loops: CDR1 MNHNS, CDR2 SASEGT. CDR3 length: 11 amino acids. V was trimmed by 5 bases and J by 11 bases, leaving 12 bases between them. Here the CDR3 reads CASSYRRWAFF. CDR3 nucleotide sequence: TGTGCCAGCAGTTACCGGCGTTGGGCTTTCTTT.